This T cell receptor (beta chain) was sequenced in a study of T-cell reconstitution after alpha-beta-depleted transplantation in children. Unique molecular identifiers were incorporated during preparation of the TCRbeta library. MiXCR, applied by TCRdb to the PCR reads, yields one record per CDR3 protein. The sample has 500,000 or so distinct CDR3 sequences, approximately 29% seen once; the top ten hold under 3%. This clonotype was seen more than once but under ten times. This TCR was sampled from a human donor who donated a stem cell graft to a child with aplastic anemia. The sample consisted of PBMCs from the stem cell graft donor, taken from the stem cell graft.

DNA for the CDR3: TGTGCCAGCAGCGCCCATGTAGATACGCAGTATTTT. This sequence encodes CASSAHVDTQYF. The V call is TRBV9, the J call TRBJ2-3; D is unresolved. Deletions cut 3 bases from V and 5 bases from J, with 7 bases between. Germline V gene lookup returns CDR1 SGDLS and CDR2 YYNGEE. The CDR3 spans 12 residues.